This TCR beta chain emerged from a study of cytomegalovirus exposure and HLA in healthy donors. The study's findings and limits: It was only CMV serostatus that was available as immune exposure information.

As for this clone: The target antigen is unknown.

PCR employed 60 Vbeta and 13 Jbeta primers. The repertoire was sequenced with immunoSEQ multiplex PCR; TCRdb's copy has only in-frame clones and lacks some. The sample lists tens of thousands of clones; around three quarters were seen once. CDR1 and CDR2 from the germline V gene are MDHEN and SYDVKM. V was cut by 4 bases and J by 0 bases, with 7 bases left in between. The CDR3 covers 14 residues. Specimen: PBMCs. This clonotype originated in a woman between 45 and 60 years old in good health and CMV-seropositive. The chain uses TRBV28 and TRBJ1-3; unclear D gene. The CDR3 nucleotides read TGTGCCAGCAGTTCCCCCTTCTCTGGAAACACCATATATTTT. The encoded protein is CASSSPFSGNTIYF.